This T cell receptor beta chain is drawn from a study of blood T cell repertoires in COVID-19. V lost 5 bases and J 1 base, leaving 12 bases between the germline ends. CDR1 and CDR2 from the germline V gene are SGHTA and FQGNSA. CDR3 length: 15 amino acids. Libraries were prepared by immunoSEQ multiplex PCR; TCRdb keeps only in-frame clonotypes and omits some of them. The data contain more than 400,000 clones, 87% of them singletons. In terms of age and location, participants ranged from roughly 18 to 95 years and lived in about 25 US areas. Participant-reported clinical history was the basis for cohort assignment.

The chain employs TRBV7-2 and TRBJ1-5; D gene uncertain. The specimen sequenced was PBMCs or T cells enriched from blood (not recorded which). The TCR was taken from a woman younger than 30 who had recovered from COVID-19. The CDR3 region has the DNA TGTGCCAGCAGCCGGGATCTGGGGAGCAATCAGCCCCAGCATTTT. Amino acid sequence: CASSRDLGSNQPQHF. The full variable domain, rest sourced from reference TRBV7-2 and TRBJ1-5, is GAGVSQSPSNKVTEKGKDVELRCDPISGHTALYWYRQSLGQGLEFLIYFQGNSAPDKSGLPSDRFSAERTGGSVSTLTIQRTQQEDSAVYLCASSRDLGSNQPQHFGDGTRLSIL.